This T cell receptor (beta chain) was sequenced during a study of blood T cell repertoires in COVID-19. Study information: Italy, Spain and the United States were the sources of the convalescent and acute COVID-19 samples. Nucleic acid was either cDNA or gDNA, and it came from T cells, B-cell-depleted T cells, or PBMCs.

CDR1 is MNHEY, CDR2 SMNVEV, per germline (reference sequence). Trimming at V came to 5 bases and at J to 2 bases, leaving 9 bases not matched to a gene. The CDR3 has 17 amino acids. In the source study's methods: Reference gene primer amplification yielded estimated nucleated cell counts. Clones were read by immunoSEQ multiplex PCR, and TCRdb kept only the in-frame ones, dropping some. V and J calls and clone size are those listed in that table; D and trimming were worked out from the DNA. In the table there are approximately 670,000 clones, about 87% of which are singletons. The TCR originated in a young woman with acute or convalescent COVID-19. The chain joins TRBV27 to TRBJ1-3, with 10 positions matching TRBD1. The sequenced material came from peripheral blood. CDR3 amino acids: CASSVDRGLEPGNTIYF. The CDR3 DNA reads as TGTGCCAGCAGTGTAGACAGGGGGCTTGAACCTGGAAACACCATATATTTT.